This T cell receptor (beta chain) was found in a study of T cells in Graves' hyperthyroidism and ophthalmopathy. The source material, RNA transcripts, was used to amplify TCR beta CDR3 regions. In the first-round RT-PCR of the TCR CDR3, the HTBI primer set was used. MiXCR was run by TCRdb on the multiplex PCR reads, yielding one entry per CDR3 protein. The repertoire includes hundreds of thousands of distinct CDR3 sequences, about 15% of them detected once, and 13% sits in the top ten. Looked up from germline, CDR1 is SGDLS and CDR2 is YYNGEE. The germline V and J ends were trimmed by 1 base and 5 bases, with 12 bases remaining between them. The CDR3 covers 14 residues. This clonotype was counted at least ten times.

The TCR sequence derives from a man aged 18 to 29 with Graves' ophthalmopathy. The chain combines TRBV9 with TRBJ1-1; D is perhaps TRBD1 (5 bases). The sample taken for sequencing was blood. CDR3 protein: CASSVPAGPTEAFF. CDR3 in DNA: TGTGCCAGCAGCGTACCTGCGGGGCCAACTGAAGCTTTCTTT. Full variable domain (outside the CDR3, taken from reference TRBV9 and TRBJ1-1): DSGVTQTPKHLITATGQRVTLRCSPRSGDLSVYWYQQSLDQGLQFLIQYYNGEERAKGNILERFSAQQFPDLHSELNLSSLELGDSALYFCASSVPAGPTEAFFGQGTRLTVV.